This TCR beta chain was identified during a study of blood T cell repertoires in COVID-19 (dated by TCRdb to the early 2020s). For the wider study: Samples covering the acute and convalescent phases of COVID-19 were provided by collaborators in the United States, Italy and Spain. Subjects who had been exposed to COVID-19, were actively infected with it, or had recovered from it provided the deeply sampled blood TCRbeta repertoires that made up the dataset. Where available, HLA class I and class II types were obtained from metadata supplied by the sample provider rather than from assay-based typing. The sample metadata nearly always contained a de-identified subject ID, COVID-19 status, age in years and sex. The samples were drawn from two sources: the first 160 participants of the ongoing ImmuneRACE study, and 950 to 1,500 subjects contributed by 6 global collaborators. The material from the prospective study consisted of cDNA or gDNA derived from T cells, B-cell-depleted T cells, or PBMCs. The repertoires were made available in a free public database intended to serve as a resource for research on the immune response to SARS-CoV-2. General findings and caveats noted by the study authors: The quantity of clinical and demographic metadata differed by source and by participant and was supplied without curation.

TCRbeta CDR3 regions were amplified from genomic DNA by means of the immunoSEQ Assay, a bias-controlled multiplex PCR. Under the source paper's analysis protocol: The number of nucleated cells in each sample was estimated by amplification of reference gene primers within the assay. Sequence reads were collapsed and filtered to measure the absolute abundance of every unique TCRbeta CDR3 rearrangement. For each sample, productive Simpson clonality was calculated as the square root of Simpson's diversity index over productive rearrangements. TCRdb retrieved this table from immuneACCESS and kept in-frame rearrangements only. Not all clones are present; in checked studies, unresolved V genes account for under half, and no reason is known for the remainder. Clone size and the V and J calls come from that table; the DNA yielded D and trimming. Within this sample are about 370,000 clones, with about 90% of them counted one time only. Jointly, the top ten make up around 9.3% of the sample.

One collaborating source in Seattle enrolled patients while the patients were actively infected and followed the patients over time throughout the course of disease. Collaborating institutions collected whole blood in K2EDTA tubes following their own protocols. For TCRbeta analysis, collaborators shipped samples as frozen whole blood, isolated PBMCs, or DNA extracted from either of those sample types. The sample holds a few counts of this clone. Its antigen is not yet known. No much larger clonotype is one base removed from it; base qualities were not supplied. The CDR3 sequence holds 13 residues, the cysteine and phenylalanine included. Only the CDR3 DNA is retained, 39 bases long and in frame from the first base. A distance of 14 bases separates the germline ends of V and J, which lose 5 bases and 7 bases respectively.

This receptor was taken from a woman aged 25 to 39 with COVID-19, enrolled during active disease. Sequenced sample: peripheral blood. This chain joins TRBV12-3 or TRBV12-4 to TRBJ1-2, with the D gene too uncertain to name. The DNA sequence follows: TGTGCCAGCAGTCCGGAACAGCCTTCTGGCTACACCTTC. Translated, it gives CASSPEQPSGYTF.